The rows below give T cell receptor beta chains drawn from one sample of a study of T cells after yellow fever vaccination. Each CDR3 protein is one row after TCRdb ran MiXCR on the 5' RACE reads. The sample has roughly 240,000 distinct CDR3 sequences; over 6.5% are singletons. The material was CD4+ T cells sorted from PBMCs, obtained on the day of the yellow fever booster vaccination. These receptors came from a man aged 30 to 39 who received the YFV17D yellow fever vaccine. Each CDR3 is given with its conserved first and last residue. Each record gives: J gene, clone size, V gene, D gene, CDR3 protein, CDR3 DNA. D genes are given only for firm matches. Clone size is shown for a subset of rows, as once, few, many or a class of expanded clone.

>TRBJ1-1|NA|TRBV9|NA
CASSLTGRSTEAFF
TGTGCCAGCAGCCTCACAGGGAGATCTACTGAAGCTTTCTTT
>TRBJ2-3|NA|TRBV20-1|TRBD2
CSATAASGRSDTQYF
TGCAGTGCTACGGCGGCTAGCGGGAGGTCAGATACGCAGTATTTT
>TRBJ2-3|many|TRBV12-3/TRBV12-4|TRBD2
CASSRGGGVDTQYF
TGTGCCAGCAGCCGGGGGGGTGGGGTAGATACGCAGTATTTT
>TRBJ2-3|few|TRBV5-4|TRBD1
CASSQPRDRGTDTQYF
TGTGCCAGCAGCCAACCCCGGGACAGGGGCACAGATACGCAGTATTTT
>TRBJ2-3|few|TRBV5-6|TRBD2
CASSLKAGGDTQYF
TGTGCCAGCAGCTTGAAGGCGGGGGGTGATACGCAGTATTTT
>TRBJ2-1|many|TRBV20-1|TRBD2
CSASFGLANSYNEQFF
TGCAGTGCTAGTTTCGGACTAGCGAACTCCTACAATGAGCAGTTCTTC
>TRBJ2-3|few|TRBV5-1|TRBD2
CASSQQGLAEFTDTQYF
TGCGCCAGCAGCCAGCAGGGACTAGCGGAGTTCACAGATACGCAGTATTTT
>TRBJ1-2|NA|TRBV6-2/TRBV6-3|NA
CASSATGFVGYTF
TGTGCCAGCAGTGCTACAGGGTTTGTTGGCTACACCTTC
>TRBJ1-1|many|TRBV29-1|NA
CSGAAGSNTEAFF
TGCAGCGGTGCAGCGGGTTCGAACACTGAAGCTTTCTTT
>TRBJ2-3|many|TRBV2|NA
CASSDRSRTDTQYF
TGTGCCAGCAGTGATAGGAGCCGAACAGATACGCAGTATTTT
>TRBJ2-3|many|TRBV5-1|TRBD2
CASSLGLAGVDTQYF
TGTGCCAGCAGTTTGGGACTAGCGGGAGTAGATACGCAGTATTTT
>TRBJ2-1|many|TRBV5-1|TRBD1
CASSLGLGTGYNEQFF
TGCGCCAGCAGCTTGGGCCTCGGGACAGGGTACAATGAGCAGTTCTTC
>TRBJ2-5|many|TRBV29-1|TRBD2
CSTRTSESQYF
TGCAGCACGAGGACTAGCGAGAGCCAATACTTC
>TRBJ2-1|many|TRBV5-1|NA
CASSLELGRYNEQFF
TGCGCCAGCAGCTTGGAACTGGGCAGGTACAATGAGCAGTTCTTC
>TRBJ2-7|NA|TRBV14|NA
CASSARAYEQYF
TGTGCCAGCAGCGCCCGAGCCTACGAGCAGTACTTC
>TRBJ2-1|few|TRBV7-8|NA
CASVVRESTYNEQFF
TGTGCCAGCGTTGTACGGGAGAGTACCTACAATGAGCAGTTCTTC
>TRBJ2-3|NA|TRBV20-1|TRBD2
CSAKRTSGTTDTQYF
TGCAGTGCTAAAAGGACTAGCGGGACCACAGATACGCAGTATTTT
>TRBJ2-4|few|TRBV6-1|NA
CASSEVTLAKNIQYF
TGTGCCAGCAGTGAAGTAACACTAGCCAAAAACATTCAGTACTTC
>TRBJ2-3|NA|TRBV9|NA
CASSVGGPTDTQYF
TGTGCCAGCAGCGTGGGGGGTCCAACAGATACGCAGTATTTT
>TRBJ2-4|few|TRBV5-4|NA
CASSLGGSEGNIQYF
TGTGCCAGCAGCTTGGGGGGTTCGGAGGGGAACATTCAGTACTTC
>TRBJ1-4|many|TRBV7-2|NA
CASSNSPPAGEKLFF
TGTGCCAGCAGTAACAGCCCGCCCGCCGGTGAAAAACTGTTTTTT
>TRBJ1-4|many|TRBV30|NA
CAWRGSGGEKLFF
TGTGCCTGGAGGGGCTCGGGGGGGGAAAAACTGTTTTTT
>TRBJ1-1|NA|TRBV5-6|NA
CASSWGKKNTEAFF
TGTGCCAGCAGCTGGGGAAAAAAGAACACTGAAGCTTTCTTT
>TRBJ2-1|many|TRBV20-1|TRBD2
CSARVGTSGRPPFF
TGCAGTGCTAGAGTCGGGACTAGCGGGAGGCCCCCGTTCTTC
>TRBJ2-3|NA|TRBV24-1|NA
CATSDYSKGTDTQYF
TGTGCCACCAGTGATTACAGCAAGGGGACAGATACGCAGTATTTT
>TRBJ2-7|many|TRBV6-2/TRBV6-3|NA
CASSAPGPTYYEQYF
TGTGCCAGCAGCGCTCCGGGCCCTACCTACTACGAGCAGTACTTC